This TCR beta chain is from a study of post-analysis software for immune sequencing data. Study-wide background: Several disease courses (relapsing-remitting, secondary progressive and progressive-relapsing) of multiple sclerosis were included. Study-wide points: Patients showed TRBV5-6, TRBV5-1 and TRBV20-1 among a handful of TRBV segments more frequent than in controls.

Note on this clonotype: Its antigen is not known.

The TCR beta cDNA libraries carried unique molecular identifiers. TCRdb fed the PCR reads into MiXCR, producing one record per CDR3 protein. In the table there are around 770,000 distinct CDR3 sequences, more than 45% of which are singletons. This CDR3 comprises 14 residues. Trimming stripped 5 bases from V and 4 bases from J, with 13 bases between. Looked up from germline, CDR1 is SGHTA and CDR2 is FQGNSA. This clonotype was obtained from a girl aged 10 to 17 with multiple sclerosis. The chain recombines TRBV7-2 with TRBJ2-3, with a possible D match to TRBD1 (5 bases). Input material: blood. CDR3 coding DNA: TGTGCCAGCAGCAGCGACCAGGGTGCAGATACGCAGTATTTT. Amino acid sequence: CASSSDQGADTQYF.